These T cell receptor beta chains were read from a single sample in a study of CD8 T cells in Susac syndrome. TCRdb itself ran the immunoSEQ multiplex PCR reads through MiXCR, one entry per CDR3 protein. The sample yields 150,000 to 200,000 distinct CDR3 sequences, 85% to 95% seen once. Source material: CD8+ T cells from PBMCs. Receptors were obtained from a human donor with Susac syndrome. CDR3s include the opening cysteine and the closing phenylalanine or tryptophan. D genes are given only for firm matches. The size of a clone is reported for some rows only, either as once, few or many, or as a class for expanded clones.

J | V | D | size | CDR3 | DNA
TRBJ1-5 | TRBV28 | TRBD1 | - | CASSSLFSGGDQPQHF | TGTGCCAGCAGTTCCTTGTTTTCAGGGGGTGATCAGCCCCAGCATTTT
TRBJ2-1 | TRBV13 | - | - | CASNNGNEQFF | TGTGCCAGCAATAACGGGAATGAGCAGTTCTTC
TRBJ1-6 | TRBV6-1 | - | - | CASSEAEGTPLHF | TGTGCCAGCAGTGAAGCGGAGGGGACACCCCTCCACTTT
TRBJ2-1 | TRBV20-1 | TRBD2 | - | CSAHGVSGSEQFF | TGCAGTGCTCATGGGGTTAGCGGGAGTGAGCAGTTCTTC
TRBJ2-7 | TRBV4-1 | - | - | CASSQKIQDYEQYF | TGCGCCAGCAGCCAAAAAATCCAAGACTACGAGCAGTACTTC
TRBJ2-2 | TRBV15 | - | - | CATTVTDRAGELFF | TGTGCCACGACGGTGACAGACCGGGCCGGGGAGCTGTTTTTT
TRBJ2-7 | TRBV12-3/TRBV12-4 | - | - | CASSFGRITYEQYF | TGTGCCAGCAGTTTTGGACGCATAACGTACGAGCAGTACTTC
TRBJ1-5 | TRBV29-1 | TRBD1 | - | CSVEGDRTAPDRGSNQPQHF | TGCAGCGTTGAAGGTGATAGAACGGCCCCGGACAGGGGGAGCAATCAGCCCCAGCATTTT
TRBJ1-1 | TRBV29-1 | - | - | CSVVSDTEAFF | TGCAGCGTTGTATCAGACACTGAAGCTTTCTTT
TRBJ2-3 | TRBV4-1 | - | - | CASSQEGGRGGLTDTQYF | TGCGCCAGCAGCCAAGAGGGCGGCAGGGGAGGCCTCACAGATACGCAGTATTTT
TRBJ1-2 | TRBV19 | - | - | CASTPAGSSKGYTF | TGTGCCAGTACGCCCGCAGGGTCTTCTAAAGGCTACACCTTC
TRBJ2-4 | TRBV5-1 | TRBD2 | - | CASELAGGPTKNIQYF | TGCGCCAGCGAATTAGCGGGAGGGCCCACCAAAAACATTCAGTACTTC
TRBJ2-1 | TRBV15 | - | once | CATSRDGPGSDEQFF | TGTGCCACCAGCAGAGATGGCCCGGGGTCGGATGAGCAGTTCTTC
TRBJ2-2 | TRBV20-1 | - | - | CSVAADTNTGELFF | TGCAGTGTAGCCGCGGACACGAACACCGGGGAGCTGTTTTTT
TRBJ1-2 | TRBV28 | TRBD1 | - | CASVRGTGYGYTF | TGTGCCAGCGTTAGGGGGACAGGCTATGGCTACACCTTC
TRBJ2-2 | TRBV7-9 | - | - | CASSAGNTGELFF | TGTGCCAGCAGCGCCGGGAACACCGGGGAGCTGTTTTTT
TRBJ2-1 | TRBV12-5 | - | - | CASGLFPVGHNEQFF | TGTGCTAGTGGTTTGTTCCCGGTGGGGCACAATGAGCAGTTCTTC
TRBJ2-3 | TRBV9 | - | few | CASSVVSGTTDTQYF | TGTGCCAGCAGCGTAGTGTCGGGGACAACAGATACGCAGTATTTT
TRBJ2-7 | TRBV11-2 | - | - | CASSLVGNEQYF | TGTGCCAGCAGCTTAGTTGGGAACGAGCAGTACTTC
TRBJ1-1 | TRBV11-3 | TRBD1 | - | CASRYRGPVTEAFF | TGTGCCAGCAGGTACAGGGGGCCGGTTACTGAAGCTTTCTTT
TRBJ1-5 | TRBV27 | - | - | CASSLRGRGQPQHF | TGTGCCAGCAGTTTAAGAGGGAGGGGTCAGCCCCAGCATTTT
TRBJ2-7 | TRBV12-3/TRBV12-4 | - | once | CASSLRAPLQGPSSYEQYF | TGTGCCAGCAGTTTACGCGCCCCCCTACAGGGACCCAGCTCCTACGAGCAGTACTTC
TRBJ2-6 | TRBV7-6 | TRBD1 | - | CASSVNRDSGLSGANVLTF | TGTGCCAGCAGCGTCAACCGGGACAGTGGTCTCTCTGGGGCCAACGTCCTGACTTTC
TRBJ2-2 | TRBV4-2 | - | - | CASSHGLTNTGELFF | TGTGCCAGCAGCCACGGACTAACGAACACCGGGGAGCTGTTTTTT
TRBJ2-7 | TRBV9 | - | - | CASSAQGNYEQYF | TGTGCCAGCAGCGCCCAGGGTAACTACGAGCAGTACTTC
TRBJ2-5 | TRBV20-1 | - | - | CSASVLLVETQYF | TGCAGTGCTAGTGTATTGCTCGTAGAGACCCAGTACTTC
TRBJ2-7 | TRBV28 | - | - | CASRSGGQAYEQYF | TGTGCCAGCAGATCGGGCGGTCAAGCCTACGAGCAGTACTTC
TRBJ2-2 | TRBV4-2 | - | - | CASSQLISGELFF | TGTGCCAGCAGCCAACTGATTTCCGGGGAGCTGTTTTTT
TRBJ1-5 | TRBV5-1 | TRBD1 | - | CASSSGGSDQPQHF | TGCGCCAGCAGCTCAGGGGGAAGCGATCAGCCCCAGCATTTT
TRBJ1-2 | TRBV6-5 | - | - | CASSHSLAADGYTF | TGTGCCAGCAGTCACTCTTTGGCGGCGGATGGCTACACCTTC
TRBJ1-5 | TRBV19 | - | - | CASSTYWQPQHF | TGTGCCAGTAGTACGTACTGGCAGCCCCAGCATTTT
TRBJ1-5 | TRBV7-9 | TRBD1 | - | CASSLEGQGHQPQHF | TGTGCCAGCAGCTTAGAGGGACAGGGTCATCAGCCCCAGCATTTT
TRBJ2-7 | TRBV30 | - | - | CAWSVQNSYEQYF | TGTGCCTGGAGTGTACAGAACTCCTACGAGCAGTACTTC
TRBJ2-7 | TRBV12-3/TRBV12-4 | - | few | CASSQGNEQYF | TGTGCCAGCAGTCAAGGGAACGAGCAGTACTTC
TRBJ1-1 | TRBV18 | - | - | CASSLGLEAFF | TGTGCCAGCTCACTCGGCCTAGAAGCTTTCTTT
TRBJ2-7 | TRBV20-1 | - | - | CSARLGGYEQYF | TGCAGTGCTAGACTCGGTGGATACGAGCAGTACTTC
TRBJ2-2 | TRBV29-1 | TRBD2 | - | CSVDSPGTSGGTGELFF | TGCAGCGTTGATTCCCCGGGGACTAGCGGGGGAACCGGGGAGCTGTTTTTT
TRBJ1-1 | TRBV29-1 | TRBD1 | once | CSASDRGDTEAFF | TGCAGCGCATCGGACAGGGGGGACACTGAAGCTTTCTTT
TRBJ2-7 | TRBV30 | - | - | CAWRPTGQTYEQYF | TGTGCCTGGAGACCTACTGGACAGACCTACGAGCAGTACTTC
TRBJ2-7 | TRBV12-3/TRBV12-4 | TRBD1 | once | CASSFPTGGFYEQYF | TGTGCCAGCAGTTTCCCGACAGGGGGCTTCTACGAGCAGTACTTC
TRBJ2-1 | TRBV20-1 | - | - | CSARRGTSSYNEQFF | TGCAGTGCTAGACGGGGTACGAGCTCCTACAATGAGCAGTTCTTC
TRBJ2-1 | TRBV12-3/TRBV12-4 | - | - | CASLEHPPYNEQFF | TGTGCCAGCCTGGAGCATCCCCCCTACAATGAGCAGTTCTTC
TRBJ1-2 | TRBV12-3/TRBV12-4 | TRBD1 | - | CASSPGQSNYGYTF | TGTGCCAGCAGTCCGGGACAGTCTAACTATGGCTACACCTTC
TRBJ1-5 | TRBV27 | - | - | CASSLSGINQPQHF | TGTGCCAGCAGTTTATCCGGCATCAATCAGCCCCAGCATTTT
TRBJ1-1 | TRBV29-1 | - | - | CSVELLLVAEAFF | TGCAGCGTTGAGTTATTACTAGTGGCTGAAGCTTTCTTT
TRBJ1-1 | TRBV6-5 | - | - | CASSPELRRTEAFF | TGTGCCAGCAGTCCTGAGTTGAGAAGGACTGAAGCTTTCTTT
TRBJ2-1 | TRBV12-3/TRBV12-4 | - | - | CASSLTILTSYNEQFF | TGTGCCAGCAGTTTAACAATCCTGACGTCCTACAATGAGCAGTTCTTC
TRBJ1-1 | TRBV6-2/TRBV6-3 | TRBD1 | - | CASSSPGQVNTEAFF | TGTGCCAGCAGTTCCCCGGGACAGGTGAACACTGAAGCTTTCTTT
TRBJ1-1 | TRBV5-1 | - | - | CASTPGGNTEAFF | TGCGCCAGCACCCCGGGCGGGAACACTGAAGCTTTCTTT
TRBJ2-3 | TRBV7-9 | - | - | CASSPMGSGTDTQYF | TGTGCCAGCAGCCCCATGGGTTCTGGCACAGATACGCAGTATTTT
TRBJ1-5 | TRBV4-2 | - | - | CASSQDRSNQPQHF | TGTGCCAGCAGCCAAGACAGGAGCAATCAGCCCCAGCATTTT
TRBJ1-1 | TRBV30 | TRBD1 | - | CAWCGTGGTEAFF | TGTGCCTGGTGCGGGACAGGGGGCACTGAAGCTTTCTTT
TRBJ1-1 | TRBV5-5 | - | - | CASSFSGGSHTEAFF | TGTGCCAGCAGCTTTTCTGGCGGGAGTCACACTGAAGCTTTCTTT
TRBJ2-5 | TRBV5-4 | - | - | CASSLPDWEETQYF | TGTGCCAGCAGCTTGCCCGACTGGGAGGAGACCCAGTACTTC
TRBJ1-1 | TRBV20-1 | - | - | CSARKGALNTEAFF | TGCAGTGCTAGGAAAGGAGCCCTGAACACTGAAGCTTTCTTT
TRBJ1-5 | TRBV27 | - | - | CASSLTWGPEINQPQHF | TGTGCCAGCAGTCTCACCTGGGGCCCAGAGATCAATCAGCCCCAGCATTTT
TRBJ2-3 | TRBV4-1 | - | - | CASSQGLTDTQYF | TGCGCCAGCAGCCAGGGCCTTACGGATACGCAGTATTTT
TRBJ1-1 | TRBV9 | - | - | CASSVSQVMNTEAFF | TGTGCCAGCAGCGTAAGTCAGGTCATGAACACTGAAGCTTTCTTT
TRBJ2-1 | TRBV27 | TRBD2 | - | CASSFFTSVSNEQFF | TGTGCCAGCAGTTTCTTTACTAGCGTCTCCAATGAGCAGTTCTTC